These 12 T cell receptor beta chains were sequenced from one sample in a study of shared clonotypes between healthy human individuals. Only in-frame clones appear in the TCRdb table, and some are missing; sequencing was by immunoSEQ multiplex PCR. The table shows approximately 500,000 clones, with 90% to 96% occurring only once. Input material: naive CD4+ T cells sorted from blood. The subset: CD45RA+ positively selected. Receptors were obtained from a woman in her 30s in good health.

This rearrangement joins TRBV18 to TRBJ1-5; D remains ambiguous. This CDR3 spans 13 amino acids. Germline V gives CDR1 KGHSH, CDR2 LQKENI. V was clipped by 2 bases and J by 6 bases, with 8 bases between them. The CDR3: CASSPGSSQPQHF. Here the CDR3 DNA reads TGTGCCAGCTCACCAGGGAGTAGTCAGCCCCAGCATTTT.

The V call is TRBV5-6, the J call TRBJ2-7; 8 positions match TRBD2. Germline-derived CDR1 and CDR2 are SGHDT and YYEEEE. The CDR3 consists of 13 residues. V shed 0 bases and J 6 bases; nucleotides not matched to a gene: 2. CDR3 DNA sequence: TGTGCCAGCAGCTTGGCCCTAGCGGGCGAGCAGTACTTC. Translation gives CASSLALAGEQYF.

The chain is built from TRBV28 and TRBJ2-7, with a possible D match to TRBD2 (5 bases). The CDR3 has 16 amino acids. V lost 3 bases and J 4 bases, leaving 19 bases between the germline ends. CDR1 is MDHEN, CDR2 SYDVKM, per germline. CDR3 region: CASSLVGVPKLYEQYF. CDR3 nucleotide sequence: TGTGCCAGCAGTTTGGTCGGGGTCCCCAAGCTTTACGAGCAGTACTTC.

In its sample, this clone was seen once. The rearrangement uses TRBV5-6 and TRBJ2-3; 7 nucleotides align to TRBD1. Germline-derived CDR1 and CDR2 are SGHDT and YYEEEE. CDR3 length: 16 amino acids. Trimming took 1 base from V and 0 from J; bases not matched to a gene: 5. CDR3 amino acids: CASSLRTGQSTDTQYF. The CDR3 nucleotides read TGTGCCAGCAGCTTGAGGACAGGACAGAGCACAGATACGCAGTATTTT.

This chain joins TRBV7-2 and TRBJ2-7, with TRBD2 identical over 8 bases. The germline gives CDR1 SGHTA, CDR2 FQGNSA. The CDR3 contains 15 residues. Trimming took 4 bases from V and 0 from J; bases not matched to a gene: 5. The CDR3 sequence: CASSSTSGLSYEQYF. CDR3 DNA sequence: TGTGCCAGCAGCTCCACTAGCGGTCTCTCCTACGAGCAGTACTTC. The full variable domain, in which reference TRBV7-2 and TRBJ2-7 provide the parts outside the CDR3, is GAGVSQSPSNKVTEKGKDVELRCDPISGHTALYWYRQSLGQGLEFLIYFQGNSAPDKSGLPSDRFSAERTGGSVSTLTIQRTQQEDSAVYLCASSSTSGLSYEQYFGPGTRLTVT.

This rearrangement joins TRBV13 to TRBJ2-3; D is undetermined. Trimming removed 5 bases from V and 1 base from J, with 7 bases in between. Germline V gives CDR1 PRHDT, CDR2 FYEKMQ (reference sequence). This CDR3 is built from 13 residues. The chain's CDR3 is CASSHPGTDTQYF. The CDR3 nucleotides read TGTGCCAGCAGCCACCCCGGCACAGATACGCAGTATTTT.

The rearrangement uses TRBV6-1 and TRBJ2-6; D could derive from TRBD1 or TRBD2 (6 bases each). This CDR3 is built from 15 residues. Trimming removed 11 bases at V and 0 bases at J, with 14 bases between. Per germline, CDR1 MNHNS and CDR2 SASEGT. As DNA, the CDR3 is TGTGCCGGTCGAGGGGGGCGCTCTGGGGCCAACGTCCTGACTTTC. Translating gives CAGRGGRSGANVLTF.

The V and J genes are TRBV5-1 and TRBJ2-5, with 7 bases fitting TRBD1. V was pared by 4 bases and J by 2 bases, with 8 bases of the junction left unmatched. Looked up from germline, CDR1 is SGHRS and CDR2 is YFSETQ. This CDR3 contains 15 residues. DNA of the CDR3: TGCGCCAGCAGCCGAATGACAGGGATGCAAGAGACCCAGTACTTC. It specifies CASSRMTGMQETQYF.

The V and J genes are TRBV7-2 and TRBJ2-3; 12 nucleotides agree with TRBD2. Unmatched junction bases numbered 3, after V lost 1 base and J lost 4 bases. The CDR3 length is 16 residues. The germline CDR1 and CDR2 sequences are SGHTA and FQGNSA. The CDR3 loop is CASSLDGTSGSDTQYF. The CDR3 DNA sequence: TGTGCCAGCAGCTTAGACGGGACTAGCGGGTCAGATACGCAGTATTTT.

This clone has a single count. The CDR3: CASSPSGRTEAFF. CDR3 nucleotide sequence: TGTGCCAGCAGTCCCTCGGGACGAACTGAAGCTTTCTTT. This rearrangement joins TRBV27 to TRBJ1-1; D is possibly TRBD1 (5 bases). Germline lookup yields CDR1 MNHEY and CDR2 SMNVEV (reference sequence). The CDR3 is 13 residues long. V was trimmed by 5 bases and J by 5 bases, leaving 12 bases between them.

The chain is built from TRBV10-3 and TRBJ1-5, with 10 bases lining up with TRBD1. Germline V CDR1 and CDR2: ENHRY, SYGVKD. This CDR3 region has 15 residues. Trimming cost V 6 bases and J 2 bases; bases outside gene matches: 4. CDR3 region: CAISPGQGGNQPQHF. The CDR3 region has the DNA TGTGCCATCAGCCCAGGACAGGGGGGCAATCAGCCCCAGCATTTT.

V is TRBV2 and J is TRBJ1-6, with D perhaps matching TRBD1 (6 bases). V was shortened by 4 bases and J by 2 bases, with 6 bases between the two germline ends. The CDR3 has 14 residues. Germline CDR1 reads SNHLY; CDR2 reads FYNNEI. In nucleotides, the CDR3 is TGTGCCAGCAGTGGGACAGCCTATAATTCACCCCTCCACTTT. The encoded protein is CASSGTAYNSPLHF. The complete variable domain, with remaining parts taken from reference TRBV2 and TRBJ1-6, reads EPEVTQTPSHQVTQMGQEVILRCVPISNHLYFYWYRQILGQKVEFLVSFYNNEISEKSEIFDDQFSVERPDGSNFTLKIRSTKLEDSAMYFCASSGTAYNSPLHFGNGTRLTVT.